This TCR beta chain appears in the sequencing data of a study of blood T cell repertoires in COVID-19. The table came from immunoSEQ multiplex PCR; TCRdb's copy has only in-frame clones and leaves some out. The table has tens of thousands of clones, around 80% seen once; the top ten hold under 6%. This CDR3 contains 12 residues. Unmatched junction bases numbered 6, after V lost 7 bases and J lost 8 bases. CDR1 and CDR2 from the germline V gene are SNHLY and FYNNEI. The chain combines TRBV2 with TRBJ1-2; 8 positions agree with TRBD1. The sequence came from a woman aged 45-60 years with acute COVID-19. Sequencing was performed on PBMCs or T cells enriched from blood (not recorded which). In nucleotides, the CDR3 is TGTGCCAGCAATTCGGACAGGGCCGGCTACACCTTC. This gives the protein CASNSDRAGYTF.